Described below is a single TCR beta chain sequence and its context. Antigen: not known. The CDR3 has 14 residues. Trimming removed 6 bases from V and 3 bases from J, with 14 bases in between. From germline, CDR1 is SGHRS and CDR2 YFSETQ. The source of the sample is a study of regulatory T cells in long-lasting Graves disease. Arm-PCR of CDR3 regions and iRepertoire HTBI primers were used to build TCR beta libraries. One entry per CDR3 protein, called by TCRdb with MiXCR from the multiplex PCR reads. The table lists roughly 610,000 distinct CDR3 sequences, 15% to 20% of them singletons. The time point denotes: newly diagnosed GD, antithyroid drugs for less than 3 months. After RNA was extracted from PBMCs, the TCR library was made from it. Study observations and caveats: Patients with persistent disease showed a bias toward TRBV28, TRBJ1-2 and TRBJ2-5.

This sample also appeared in a second study, on T cells in Graves' hyperthyroidism and ophthalmopathy.

The clonotype comes from a young man with Graves disease. This material consisted of peripheral blood mononuclear cells (PBMCs), taken at new diagnosis, from a patient treated with antithyroid drugs. V usage is TRBV5-1 and J usage is TRBJ2-3; a weak D match, TRBD2 (6 bases). CDR3 coding DNA: TGCGCCAGCACCGATCAGCGGGCGACAGATACGCAGTATTTT. This gives the protein CASTDQRATDTQYF. Based on the CDR3 plus reference TRBV5-1 and TRBJ2-3, the full variable domain is KAGVTQTPRYLIKTRGQQVTLSCSPISGHRSVSWYQQTPGQGLQFLFEYFSETQRNKGNFPGRFSGRQFSNSRSEMNVSTLELGDSALYLCASTDQRATDTQYFGPGTRLTVL.